What follows are 3 T cell receptor beta chains derived from one specimen sequenced in a study of T cell responses to AZD1222 COVID-19 vaccine (dated by TCRdb to the early 2020s). The sample's time point, from its label and the paper: about 28 days (+/-7) after the second vaccine dose. Preparation of the library involved the immunoSEQ multiplex PCR assay. The immuneACCESS repertoire file appears here via TCRdb, limited to in-frame rearrangements. These files lack a portion of the clones; in checked studies, under half of the deficit traces to unresolved V genes, and the cause of the others is not known. This sample gives approximately 91,000 clones in total; approximately 90% of them show up just once. The ten biggest clones cover about 30% of the sample. The sequencing used peripheral blood, collected 28 days after the second AZD1222 dose. Source of these receptors: an adult who received the AZD1222 COVID-19 vaccine.

V is TRBV9 and J is TRBJ1-1, with D possibly TRBD1 on 5 matching bases. Germline CDR1 and CDR2: SGDLS and YYNGEE. Trimming took off 0 bases at V and 3 bases at J, with 18 bases between the two ends. The CDR3 contains 17 residues. CDR3 residues: CASSVGGLGAEYTEAFF. DNA for the CDR3: TGTGCCAGCAGCGTAGGAGGCCTAGGGGCAGAATACACTGAAGCTTTCTTT.

This chain joins TRBV27 and TRBJ2-2; 10 bases fit TRBD2. The V segment lost 2 bases and the J segment 5 bases; nucleotides outside the gene matches: 11. The CDR3 runs 18 residues. Germline V gene data show CDR1 as MNHEY and CDR2 as SMNVEV (reference sequence). The CDR3 DNA is TGTGCCAGCAGTTTACCGACTAGCGGGCCCCGAAAAACCGGGGAGCTGTTTTTT. This translates into CASSLPTSGPRKTGELFF.

The CDR3 nucleotides read TGTGCCAGCACGGCAGGACTAGCGTCAGATACGCAGTATTTT. Amino acid sequence: CASTAGLASDTQYF. This chain links TRBV6-5 with TRBJ2-3, with 9 bases that match TRBD2. V dropped 7 bases and J dropped 4; count of bases not matched to a gene: 6. Looked up from germline, CDR1 is MNHEY and CDR2 is SVGAGI. CDR3 size: 14 residues.